The source of this T cell receptor beta chain is a study of control samples from healthy donors and cancer patients. Produced via immunoSEQ multiplex PCR; TCRdb's table is partial and in-frame only. The sample lists about 89,000 clones; roughly nine tenths were seen once. The sequence was collected from a young man in good health. The source material was blood.

The chain's CDR3 is CASSSGPLVYNEQFF. The CDR3 DNA reads TGTGCCAGCAGTTCAGGGCCTCTGGTCTACAATGAGCAGTTCTTC. The gene calls are TRBV6-5 and TRBJ2-1, with TRBD1 as a possible D gene (5 bases). Trimming took 4 bases from V and 3 from J, leaving 13 bases between them. The germline gives CDR1 MNHEY, CDR2 SVGAGI. The CDR3 extends over 15 amino acids.